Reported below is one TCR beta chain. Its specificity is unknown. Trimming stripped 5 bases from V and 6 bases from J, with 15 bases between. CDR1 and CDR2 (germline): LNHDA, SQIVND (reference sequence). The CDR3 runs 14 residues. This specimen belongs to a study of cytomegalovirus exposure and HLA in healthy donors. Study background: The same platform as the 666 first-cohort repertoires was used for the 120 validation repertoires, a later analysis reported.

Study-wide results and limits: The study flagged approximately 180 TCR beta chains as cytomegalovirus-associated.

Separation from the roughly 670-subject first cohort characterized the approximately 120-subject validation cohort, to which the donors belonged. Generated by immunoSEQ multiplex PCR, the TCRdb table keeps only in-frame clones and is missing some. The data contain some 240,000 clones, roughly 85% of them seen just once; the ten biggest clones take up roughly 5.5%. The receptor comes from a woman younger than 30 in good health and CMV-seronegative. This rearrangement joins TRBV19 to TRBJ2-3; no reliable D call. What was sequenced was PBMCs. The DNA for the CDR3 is TGTGCCAGTAGTCTCGGCCTCCCGCTGGATACGCAGTATTTT. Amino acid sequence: CASSLGLPLDTQYF.